This note documents a single T cell receptor beta chain sequence. As yet, its antigen is unknown. The data belong to a study of shared clonotypes between healthy human individuals. This CDR3 has 15 amino acids. As defined, naive CD8 cells were CD45RO-negative and positively selected for CCR7, with terminally differentiated effector memory CD45RA+ cells excluded. Study-wide points: Clonotypes shared by all four sorted-subset donors had higher generation probabilities than non-shared clonotypes.

Repertoires were generated with immunoSEQ multiplex PCR, while TCRdb's copy carries only in-frame clones and drops some. In the table there are about 580,000 clones, 95% to 98% of which are singletons. The V and J genes are TRBV7-5 and TRBJ2-3; the table's D gene call, TRBD1, was not cross checked with the DNA. TRBV7-5 corresponds to a pseudogene. Sequences were obtained from naive CD8+ T cells sorted from blood. The source of this sequence is a man aged 25 to 40 in good health. The CDR3 sequence: CARSSDRQKRDTQYF. In nucleotides, the CDR3 is TGTGCCAGAAGCTCGGACCGACAGAAGCGAGATACGCAGTATTTT.